A single sample is the source of the 23 T cell receptor beta chains below, sequenced in a study of blood T cell repertoires in COVID-19. Repertoires were generated with immunoSEQ multiplex PCR, while TCRdb's copy carries only in-frame clones and drops some. The sample shows 250,000 to 400,000 clones, approximately 87% of them seen only once. Sequenced: PBMCs or T cells enriched from blood (not recorded which). The source of these receptors is a woman in her thirties who had recovered from COVID-19.

V usage is TRBV30 and J usage is TRBJ1-5; 8 positions agree with TRBD1. CDR1 and CDR2 from the germline V gene are GTSNPN and SVGIG (reference sequence). The CDR3 spans 14 residues. V shed 1 base and J 6 bases; nucleotides not matched to a gene: 5. Here the CDR3 DNA reads TGTGCCTGGAGTGACGCAGGGGGCTTTCAGCCCCAGCATTTT. Residues: CAWSDAGGFQPQHF.

CDR3: CASSLAAGRYNEQFF. CDR3 in DNA: TGTGCCAGCAGCTTAGCAGCAGGGCGCTACAATGAGCAGTTCTTC. The rearrangement uses TRBV7-9 and TRBJ2-1; D is perhaps TRBD1 (5 bases). In germline, CDR1 is SEHNR, CDR2 FQNEAQ (reference sequence). V was shortened by 0 bases and J by 3 bases, with 9 bases between the two germline ends. There are 15 residues in the CDR3.

A few counts support this clone. The chain carries TRBV27 and TRBJ2-3; TRBD2 aligns across 9 bases. The V gene end was trimmed by 8 bases and the J gene end by 7 bases; junction bases not matched to a gene: 13. Germline CDR1 reads MNHEY; CDR2 reads SMNVEV (reference sequence). The CDR3 extends over 15 amino acids. CDR3 sequence: CASSKGRGGPNTQYF. CDR3 DNA: TGTGCCAGCTCTAAGGGGCGGGGGGGCCCTAATACGCAGTATTTT.

The CDR3, as DNA: TGTCCAGCGATCTCTGGAAACACCATATATTTT. Its protein is CPAISGNTIYF. This chain uses TRBV21-1 with TRBJ1-3. TRBV21-1 is tagged as a pseudogene. This CDR3 is 11 amino acids long.

The genes are TRBV10-3 and TRBJ1-1; TRBD1 might be the D (6 bases). The germline V gene has CDR1 ENHRY and CDR2 SYGVKD. V gave up 7 bases and J gave up 0 bases, with 18 bases separating them. This CDR3 has 16 amino acids. CDR3 DNA: TGTGCCATCAAAGGGATCGGGACAACCATGAACACTGAAGCTTTCTTT. It is translated as CAIKGIGTTMNTEAFF.

The chain has TRBV7-3 and TRBJ2-1; 8 nucleotides match TRBD2. With V trimmed by 5 bases and J by 8 bases, 11 bases remained unmatched. The CDR3 extends over 15 amino acids. Germline V gene sequence: CDR1 SGHTA, CDR2 FQGTGA. CDR3 amino acids: CASSPDGGARDEQFF. The CDR3 DNA follows: TGTGCCAGCAGCCCCGACGGGGGGGCCAGGGATGAGCAGTTCTTC.

The V gene is TRBV12-3 or TRBV12-4, the J gene TRBJ1-1; 8 bases map to TRBD1. After removal of 6 bases from V and 4 bases from J, the junction contained 4 bases not matched to a gene. This CDR3 has 13 amino acids. The DNA for the CDR3 is TGTGCCAGCAGAGGGACAGGACTCACTGAAGCTTTCTTT. Amino acids: CASRGTGLTEAFF.

This clone was detected only a few times. The chain recombines TRBV28 with TRBJ1-3; D perhaps matches TRBD1 (5 bases). This CDR3 contains 14 residues. Trimming took 8 bases from V and 2 from J, leaving 13 bases between them. CDR1 and CDR2 from the germline V gene are MDHEN and SYDVKM. The CDR3, as DNA: TGTGCCAGCGGAATAGGGGTGGCTGGAAACACCATATATTTT. Its translation: CASGIGVAGNTIYF.

This chain uses TRBV11-2 with TRBJ2-5; TRBD1 might be the D (6 bases). The CDR3 contains 13 residues. V was shortened by 5 bases and J by 5 bases, with 12 bases between the two germline ends. The germline gives CDR1 SGHAT, CDR2 FQNNGV. The CDR3 DNA follows: TGTGCCAGCAGCCCCGGACAGTCGGAGACCCAGTACTTC. It codes for CASSPGQSETQYF.

The J gene is TRBJ2-7, the V gene TRBV19; D unresolved. Germline V gene sequence: CDR1 LNHDA, CDR2 SQIVND (reference sequence). V was shortened by 1 base and J by 2 bases, with 12 bases between the two germline ends. This CDR3 has 15 amino acids. The CDR3 sequence is CASSIVGSSAYEQYF. CDR3 nucleotides: TGTGCCAGTAGTATAGTGGGCAGTTCTGCCTACGAGCAGTACTTC.

This clone was detected once. The gene calls are TRBV3-1 (or the pseudogene TRBV3-2) and TRBJ2-7; 11 positions agree with TRBD2. Per the germline V gene, CDR1 is LGHDT and CDR2 is YNNKEL (reference sequence). The CDR3 totals 16 residues. V was pared by 0 bases and J by 4 bases, with 5 bases of the junction left unmatched. CDR3 region: CASSQEVLAGVYEQYF. In nucleotides, the CDR3 is TGTGCCAGCAGCCAAGAGGTACTAGCGGGAGTATACGAGCAGTACTTC.

This clone turned up a few times. Other DNA sequences in this sample translate to the same CDR3. CDR3 amino acids: CASSLDRAGNTIYF. The CDR3 region has the DNA TGTGCCAGCAGCTTGGATCGGGCTGGAAACACCATATATTTT. The rearrangement joins TRBV5-4 to TRBJ1-3; D remains unclear. The CDR3 runs 14 residues. The germline V gene encodes CDR1 SGHNT and CDR2 YYREEE (reference sequence). Trimming pared 0 bases from V and 2 bases from J, leaving 6 bases between.

The rearrangement joins TRBV19 to TRBJ2-3; D call uncertain. CDR1 and CDR2 from the germline V gene are LNHDA and SQIVND (reference sequence). Trimming stripped 6 bases from V and 5 bases from J, with 9 bases between. CDR3 size: 12 residues. Here the CDR3 reads CASRTPGDTQYF. CDR3 nucleotides: TGTGCCAGTAGGACCCCAGGAGATACGCAGTATTTT.

The rearrangement uses TRBV29-1 and TRBJ1-5; D might be TRBD1 (5 bases). The V gene lost 6 bases and the J gene lost 5 bases, with 8 bases spanning the gap. CDR3 length equals 11 residues. Germline values: CDR1 SQVTM, CDR2 ANQGSEA. Written as DNA, the CDR3 is TGCAGCGTGGGGGGAGATCAGCCCCAGCATTTT. This codes for CSVGGDQPQHF.

This clone appeared a few times. V and J are TRBV6-5 and TRBJ2-1; 8 positions match TRBD2. The V segment lost 6 bases and the J segment 5 bases; nucleotides outside the gene matches: 3. The CDR3 consists of 13 residues. In germline, CDR1 is MNHEY, CDR2 SVGAGI. Written as DNA, the CDR3 is TGTGCCAGCAGGCGGGGGGCTAACAATGAGCAGTTCTTC. Protein sequence: CASRRGANNEQFF.

V usage is TRBV5-1 and J usage is TRBJ2-7, with 7 bases matching TRBD1. This CDR3 has 14 amino acids. V lost 4 bases to trimming and J lost 1 base; unmatched junction nucleotides: 5. Germline V CDR1 and CDR2: SGHRS, YFSETQ. The CDR3 here is CASSPSTGSYEQYF. CDR3 sequence (DNA): TGCGCCAGCAGCCCTTCGACAGGGTCCTACGAGCAGTACTTC.

The chain links TRBV10-3 to TRBJ2-2; no reliable D call. The CDR3 runs to 12 residues. Trimming pared 4 bases from V and 6 bases from J, leaving 6 bases between. CDR1 and CDR2 from the germline V gene are ENHRY and SYGVKD. In DNA form, the CDR3 reads TGTGCCATCAGTGGAGCGTCCGGGGAGCTGTTTTTT. Translating it yields CAISGASGELFF.

The chain recombines TRBV23-1 with TRBJ2-5; TRBD1 agrees at 8 bases. TRBV23-1 counts as an open reading frame of uncertain function. This CDR3 is built from 15 residues. V lost 1 base, J lost 3 bases, and 4 bases stayed unmatched. CDR3 sequence: CASSQFTQGEETQYF. The CDR3 DNA sequence: TGCGCCAGCAGTCAATTCACACAGGGGGAAGAGACCCAGTACTTC.

This rearrangement joins TRBV28 to TRBJ2-7; D may be TRBD1 (5 bases). The germline V gene has CDR1 MDHEN and CDR2 SYDVKM. V was clipped by 7 bases and J by 4 bases, with 14 bases between them. The CDR3 runs 13 residues. The CDR3 protein is CASTIRVGYEQYF. CDR3 DNA: TGTGCCAGCACTATCAGGGTAGGGTACGAGCAGTACTTC.

This chain connects TRBV18 to TRBJ1-2, with TRBD1 matching 7 bases. The CDR3 totals 14 residues. J lost 1 base, V lost 3 bases, and 2 bases had no gene match. Germline CDR1 and CDR2: KGHSH and LQKENI. The CDR3 spells CASSPGDSNYGYTF. Written as DNA, the CDR3 is TGTGCCAGCTCACCCGGGGACAGTAACTATGGCTACACCTTC.

This chain uses TRBV7-8 with TRBJ2-2, with 14 bases lining up with TRBD2. The CDR3 runs to 17 residues. Germline CDR1 reads SGHVS; CDR2 reads FQNEAQ. The V segment lost 4 bases and the J segment 4 bases; nucleotides outside the gene matches: 5. The CDR3 here is CASSWGLAGAGTGELFF. The CDR3 nucleotides read TGTGCCAGCAGCTGGGGACTAGCGGGGGCGGGCACCGGGGAGCTGTTTTTT.

This rearrangement joins TRBV18 to TRBJ1-2; 11 bases are a match to TRBD1. CDR3 length: 15 residues. Germline assignment: CDR1 KGHSH and CDR2 LQKENI. V was clipped by 3 bases and J by 4 bases; unmatched bases: 4. CDR3 sequence: CASSPGTGGPYGYTF. The CDR3, as DNA: TGTGCCAGCTCACCCGGGACAGGGGGACCCTATGGCTACACCTTC.

This clone has just a few counts. The genes are TRBV4-2 and TRBJ1-3; 8 bases align to TRBD1. The germline gives CDR1 LGHNA, CDR2 YNFKEQ. Trimming took 4 bases from V and 2 from J; bases not matched to a gene: 7. The CDR3 totals 16 residues. CDR3: CASSPHLTGAGNTIYF. In nucleotides, the CDR3 is TGTGCCAGCAGCCCTCACCTGACAGGGGCTGGAAACACCATATATTTT.